This T cell receptor beta chain was observed in a study of molecular identifiers for immune sequencing clone quantification. Study details: Replicate experiments divided RNA from roughly 21,000 or 96,000 naive CD8 cells into five parts and sequenced four. Study observations and caveats: Shared barcodes on identical TCR molecules could underestimate the sizes of highly expanded clones.

The CDR3 runs 14 residues. The germline gives CDR1 DFQATT, CDR2 SNEGSKA (reference sequence). Trimming stripped 0 bases from V and 5 bases from J, with 11 bases between. In TCRdb, the PCR reads were re-called with MiXCR into one record per CDR3 protein. The table records about 640,000 distinct CDR3 sequences, around 20% of them present only once. This clonotype was found many times. Its antigen is not identified. The chain combines TRBV20-1 with TRBJ1-5; no firm D call. The source material was naive CD8+ T cells from blood, with Jurkat cell RNA spiked in. Described subset: FACS-sorted CD8+CD4-CCR7+CD45RA+ naive T cells. The clonotype was recovered from a human donor in good health. Some libraries in this study had Jurkat cell RNA spiked in. The CDR3 DNA follows: TGCAGTGCTAGAGATGAAGAGGCTGATCAGCCCCAGCATTTT. This sequence encodes CSARDEEADQPQHF.